Sequencing of this T cell receptor (beta chain) was carried out in a study of T cells after yellow fever vaccination. MiXCR, run by TCRdb on the 5' RACE reads, gives a single entry per CDR3 protein. The repertoire consists of 130,000 or so distinct CDR3 sequences, with approximately 16% occurring once and the leading ten covering roughly 43%. CDR3 length: 14 amino acids. The V and J ends lost 6 bases and 0 bases respectively, with 9 bases between them. Germline assignment: CDR1 LNHDA and CDR2 SQIVND (reference sequence). Sequences were derived from CD8+ T cells sorted from PBMCs, sampled 5 days after the yellow fever booster vaccination. The sequence derives from a man younger than 35 who received the YFV17D yellow fever vaccine. The genes are TRBV19 and TRBJ1-5; D ambiguous. CDR3 coding DNA: TGTGCCAGTAGCCTCATAGTTAGCAATCAGCCCCAGCATTTT. Encoded protein: CASSLIVSNQPQHF.